This entry is about one T cell receptor beta chain. The method was immunoSEQ multiplex PCR; TCRdb's version includes in-frame clones alone and lacks a portion of them. The data contain some 2,500,000 clones, approximately 94% of them singletons. This sample was taken from a study of shared clonotypes between healthy human individuals. CDR1 is SGHRS and CDR2 is YFSETQ in the germline V gene. The V and J ends lost 5 bases and 4 bases, in that order; junction bases with no gene match: 10. The CDR3 runs to 15 residues. The gene calls are TRBV5-1 and TRBJ2-3; 7 bases match TRBD2. The source is a man aged 18 to 30 in good health. Some clones in this sample may be carry-over from other donors' samples. Sequencing was carried out using naive CD4+ T cells from PBMCs. Subset here: CD45RA+ positively selected. CDR3 in amino acids: CASSRNGRLPDTQYF. The CDR3 region has the DNA TGCGCCAGCAGTAGGAACGGGAGGTTGCCAGATACGCAGTATTTT.